This T cell receptor (beta chain) was profiled in a study of monozygotic twins with cystic fibrosis. Study-level findings and limits: Nucleotide-identical clonotype sharing was significantly higher within monozygotic CF twin pairs than between unrelated CF individuals.

The germline V and J ends were trimmed by 4 bases and 0 bases, with 13 bases remaining between them. This CDR3 is built from 16 residues. CDR1 and CDR2 (germline): GTSNPN, SVGIG (reference sequence). Assay: immunoSEQ multiplex PCR; the TCRdb copy retains only in-frame clones and omits some. The data hold tens of thousands of clones, with around 90% observed a single time. About this clone itself: Its antigen is as yet unknown.

This rearrangement joins TRBV30 to TRBJ1-6; D is perhaps TRBD1 (5 bases). The TCR was taken from a girl aged 2 to 10 with cystic fibrosis. Source material: blood. CDR3 amino acids: CAWTKDITSYNSPLHF. The CDR3 DNA reads TGTGCCTGGACCAAGGACATAACCTCCTATAATTCACCCCTCCACTTT.